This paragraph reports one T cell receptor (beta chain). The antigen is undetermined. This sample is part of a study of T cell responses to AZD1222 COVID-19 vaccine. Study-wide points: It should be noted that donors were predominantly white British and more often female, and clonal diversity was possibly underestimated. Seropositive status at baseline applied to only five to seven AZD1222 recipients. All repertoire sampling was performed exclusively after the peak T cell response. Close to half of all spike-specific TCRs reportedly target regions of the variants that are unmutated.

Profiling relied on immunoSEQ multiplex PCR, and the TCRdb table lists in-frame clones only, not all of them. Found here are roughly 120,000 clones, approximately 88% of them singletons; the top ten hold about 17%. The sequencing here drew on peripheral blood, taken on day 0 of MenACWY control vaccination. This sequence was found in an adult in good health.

CDR3 amino acids: CASTQGYSTDTQYF. In DNA form, the CDR3 reads TGTGCCAGCACCCAAGGTTATAGCACAGATACGCAGTATTTT. This chain uses TRBV27 with TRBJ2-3; no clear D gene. Germline loops: CDR1 MNHEY, CDR2 SMNVEV (reference sequence). V gave up 7 bases and J gave up 0 bases, with 11 bases separating them. The CDR3 has 14 residues.